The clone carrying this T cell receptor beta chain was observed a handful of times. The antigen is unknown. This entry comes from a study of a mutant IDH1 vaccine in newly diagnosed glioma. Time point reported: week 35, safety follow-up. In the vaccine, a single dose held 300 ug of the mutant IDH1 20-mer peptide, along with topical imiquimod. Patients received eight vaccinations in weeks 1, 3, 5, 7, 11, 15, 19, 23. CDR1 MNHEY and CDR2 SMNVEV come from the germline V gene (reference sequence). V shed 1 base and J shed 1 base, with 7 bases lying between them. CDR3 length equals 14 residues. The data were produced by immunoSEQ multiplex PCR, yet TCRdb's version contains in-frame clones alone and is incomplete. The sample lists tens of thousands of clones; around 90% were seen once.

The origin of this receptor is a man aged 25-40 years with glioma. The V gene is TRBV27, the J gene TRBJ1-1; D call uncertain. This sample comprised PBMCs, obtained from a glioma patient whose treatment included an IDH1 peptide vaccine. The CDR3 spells CASSLLRQNTEAFF. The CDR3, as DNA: TGTGCCAGCAGTTTATTAAGACAGAACACTGAAGCTTTCTTT.